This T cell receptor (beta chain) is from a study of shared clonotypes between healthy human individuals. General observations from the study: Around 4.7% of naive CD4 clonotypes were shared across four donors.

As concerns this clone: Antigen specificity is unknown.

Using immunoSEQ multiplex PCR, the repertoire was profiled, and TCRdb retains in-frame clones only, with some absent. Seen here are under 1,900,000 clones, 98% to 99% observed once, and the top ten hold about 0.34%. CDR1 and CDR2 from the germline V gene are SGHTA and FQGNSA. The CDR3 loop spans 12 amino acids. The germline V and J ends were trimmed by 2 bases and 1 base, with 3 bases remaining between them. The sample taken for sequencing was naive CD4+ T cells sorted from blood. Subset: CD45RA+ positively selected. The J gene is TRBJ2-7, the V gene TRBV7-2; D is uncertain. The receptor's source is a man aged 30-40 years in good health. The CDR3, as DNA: TGTGCCAGCAGCTTACATTCCTACGAGCAGTACTTC. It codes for CASSLHSYEQYF.